This T cell receptor (beta chain) was sequenced for a study of T cells in Graves' hyperthyroidism and ophthalmopathy. Amplification targeted TCR beta CDR3 regions from RNA transcripts. TCR CDR3 underwent first-round RT-PCR with the HTBI primer set. TCRdb redid the calling of the multiplex PCR reads with MiXCR, one entry per CDR3 protein. The data show around 690,000 distinct CDR3 sequences, 15% to 20% seen once. The CDR3 covers 17 residues. V lost 2 bases, J lost 1 base, and 14 bases lay in between. Germline loops: CDR1 MNHEY, CDR2 SMNVEV (reference sequence). This clonotype was seen repeatedly, ten times or more.

The rearrangement uses TRBV27 and TRBJ2-2; the D is unclear. The receptor comes from a man aged 45-65 years with Graves' hyperthyroidism. The sequencing input was blood. This chain's CDR3 is CASSLRQSAVNTGELFF. CDR3 sequence (DNA): TGTGCCAGCAGTTTACGGCAATCGGCTGTGAACACCGGGGAGCTGTTTTTT.